The entry below gives a single TCR beta chain sequence along with its context. The antigen it binds to is not known. Within one base of it there is no much larger clone, and no base qualities were kept. The source of the sample is a study of blood T cell repertoires in COVID-19 (TCRdb year 2020). For the wider study: Samples covering the acute and convalescent phases of COVID-19 were provided by collaborators in the United States, Italy and Spain. The repertoires were released in a freely available public database intended as a resource for research on the immune response to SARS-CoV-2. Where HLA class I and class II types were available, the types were taken from metadata supplied by the sample provider, not from assay-based typing. The samples were drawn from the first 160 participants of the ongoing ImmuneRACE study and from 1,254 subjects provided by 6 global collaborators. The material from the prospective study consisted of cDNA or gDNA derived from T cells, B-cell-depleted T cells, or PBMCs. Sample metadata almost always included a de-identified subject ID, COVID-19 status, age in years and sex. Subjects who had been exposed to COVID-19, were actively infected with it, or had recovered from it provided the deeply sampled blood TCRbeta repertoires that made up the dataset. Results and caveats for the whole study, not just this receptor: Clinical and demographic metadata were provided uncurated, with the amount varying by source and participant.

V lost 3 bases and J lost 6 bases, and the count of bases not matched to a germline gene is 2. CDR1 is given as LNHDA and CDR2 as SQIVND, both from the germline V gene (reference sequence). The CDR3 goes from the cysteine to the phenylalanine over 14 residues. The only DNA kept is the CDR3, 42 bases in frame from the first base. Collaborating institutions collected whole blood in K2EDTA tubes following their own protocols. Collaborator samples were shipped for TCRbeta analysis as frozen whole blood, isolated PBMCs, or DNA extracted from either sample type. The immunoSEQ Assay, a bias-controlled multiplex PCR, was used to amplify TCRbeta CDR3 regions from genomic DNA. The source study handled its data this way. Within the assay, amplification of reference gene primers was used to estimate how many nucleated cells each sample contained. To quantify the absolute abundance of each unique TCRbeta CDR3 rearrangement, sequence reads were collapsed and filtered. Productive Simpson clonality was computed per sample as the square root of Simpson's diversity index over productive rearrangements. Here the immuneACCESS table is served through TCRdb, limited to in-frame sequences with V and J called. Missing clones are a known gap in these copies; in checked studies unresolved V genes cover under half, and the rest lacks a known reason. Clone size and V and J calls were adopted from that table, with D and trimming inferred from the DNA. Present in this sample are 70,000 or so clones, 70% to 90% of which were seen just once. The ten biggest clones cover roughly 1.5% of the sample.

Source material: peripheral blood. This TCR came from a human donor in a cohort sampled during active COVID-19. Recombination connected TRBV19 to TRBJ2-1; 10 central nucleotides agree with TRBD2. The nucleotides read TGTGCCAGTAGTATTCCTAGCGGGAGCAATGAGCAGTTCTTC. It codes for CASSIPSGSNEQFF.